The 11 T cell receptor beta chains in this list originate from one sample, sequenced in a study of vaccination and CD4 T cells after COVID-19 (dated by TCRdb to between 2020 and 2023). The library was built by means of PCR. The listed sequencing device is Illumina iSeq 100. DNA from cultured CD4+ T cells underwent TCR sequencing with the Oncomine TCR Beta short-read assay at the Johns Hopkins FTIC core. TCRdb redid the processing of the public reads, applying fastp at Q25 and MiXCR, and retained in-frame beta chains. Each CDR3 protein appears once, grouped with its most common genes and DNA. The sample table lists 8,000 to 9,000 distinct CDR3 sequences, around 48% of them with a count of one. The biggest ten clones account for about 18% of the sample. The sample's treatment or condition, from its label and the paper: roughly ten-day PBMC culture with coronavirus spike peptide pools or control peptides (ViraFEST assay). CD4+ T cells from unexposed donors were collected before the COVID-19 pandemic (2011-2018).

For these TCRs, the target antigens are not known. What was sequenced was CD4+ T cells from blood, cultured in vitro. These receptors were obtained from a human donor in good health.

The genes are TRBV10-3 and TRBJ2-2; the D gene is possibly TRBD1 (6 bases). Germline assignment: CDR1 ENHRY and CDR2 SYGVKD. Trimming cost V 8 bases and J 6 bases, with 13 bases left between them. The CDR3 covers 13 residues. The CDR3 loop is CAIGAGDPGELFF. In nucleotides, the CDR3 is TGTGCCATCGGGGCAGGGGACCCCGGGGAGCTGTTTTTT.

The chain has TRBV24-1 and TRBJ2-1, with 14 bases identical to TRBD2. This CDR3 contains 17 residues. V lost 3 bases, J lost 5 bases, and 5 bases stayed unmatched. Germline CDR1 reads KGHDR; CDR2 reads SFDVKD. The CDR3 spells CATSDRGLAGGNNEQFF. CDR3 bases: TGTGCCACCAGTGATCGAGGACTAGCGGGAGGTAACAATGAGCAGTTCTTC.

In its sample, this clonotype was seen a few times. This chain joins TRBV19 and TRBJ1-5; TRBD1 matches 8 bases. The germline CDR1 and CDR2 sequences are LNHDA and SQIVND (reference sequence). This CDR3 spans 14 amino acids. V trimming: 6 bases; J trimming: 6 bases; junction bases outside the gene matches: 7. The DNA for the CDR3 is TGTGCCAGTAGGGGGGGACAGGTTGGTCAGCCCCAGCATTTT. Its translation is CASRGGQVGQPQHF.

The chain uses TRBV10-3 and TRBJ2-2; D gene unclear. V lost 6 bases and J lost 3, with 5 bases in between. Germline V gene data show CDR1 as ENHRY and CDR2 as SYGVKD. The CDR3 is 12 residues long. The CDR3 region has the DNA TGTGCCATCAGAGATCACACCGGGGAGCTGTTTTTT. It yields the protein CAIRDHTGELFF.

This clonotype came up a few times. This rearrangement joins TRBV6-1 to TRBJ1-2, with D hard to call. Trimming removed 3 bases from V and 2 bases from J, with 16 bases in between. The CDR3 covers 16 residues. Germline CDR1 MNHNS, CDR2 SASEGT. The CDR3 is CASSDLIMGGNYGYTF. The CDR3, as DNA: TGTGCCAGCAGTGATTTAATCATGGGAGGGAACTATGGCTACACCTTC.

The chain links TRBV7-9 to TRBJ2-5, with 8 nucleotides matching TRBD1. The V and J ends lost 2 bases and 2 bases, in that order; junction bases with no gene match: 10. This CDR3 has 17 residues. The germline gives CDR1 SEHNR, CDR2 FQNEAQ (reference sequence). This chain's CDR3 is CASSLPDRGKVQETQYF. DNA for the CDR3: TGTGCCAGCAGCTTACCCGACAGGGGAAAGGTGCAAGAGACCCAGTACTTC. The entire variable domain, with the rest obtained from reference TRBV7-9 and TRBJ2-5, is as follows: DTGVSQNPRHKITKRGQNVTFRCDPISEHNRLYWYRQTLGQGPEFLTYFQNEAQLEKSRLLSDRFSAERPKGSFSTLEIQRTEQGDSAMYLCASSLPDRGKVQETQYFGPGTRLLVL.

This clonotype was observed a few times. The rearrangement links TRBV21-1 to TRBJ2-5; TRBD1 was called by the table and not checked on the DNA. TRBV21-1 is a pseudogene locus. The CDR3 consists of 16 residues. Written as DNA, the CDR3 is TGTGCCAGCAGCCATTTCAAGGACAGGGCCCGTGAGACCCAGTACTTC. This sequence encodes CASSHFKDRARETQYF.

This clonotype was found a few times. The chain carries TRBV20-1 and TRBJ1-3, with D unresolved. V was pared by 0 bases and J by 0 bases, with 6 bases between. The CDR3 sequence is 14 residues long. Germline V gene data show CDR1 as DFQATT and CDR2 as SNEGSKA (reference sequence). The CDR3 sequence: CSARDESSGNTIYF. The CDR3 DNA reads as TGCAGTGCTAGAGACGAGAGCTCTGGAAACACCATATATTTT.

This clonotype has a handful of counts. The chain joins TRBV6-4 to TRBJ2-2; 11 nucleotides line up with TRBD1. CDR3 length equals 14 residues. The ends lost 6 bases at V and 3 bases at J; junction bases unmatched: 0. The germline V gene has CDR1 MRHNA and CDR2 SNTAGT. CDR3 amino acids: CASRGQGDTGELFF. The CDR3 DNA sequence: TGTGCCAGCAGGGGACAGGGGGACACCGGGGAGCTGTTTTTT.

This clonotype ranks as medium-sized. V usage is TRBV24-1 and J usage is TRBJ1-6; perhaps TRBD1 as D (6 bases). The CDR3 extends over 14 amino acids. Germline V gives CDR1 KGHDR, CDR2 SFDVKD. V was cut by 8 bases and J by 6 bases, with 13 bases left in between. Here the CDR3 DNA reads TGTGCCACCATCGTGGGACACCGTAATTCACCCCTCCACTTT. It yields the protein CATIVGHRNSPLHF.

CDR3 nucleotides: TGTGCCAGCCAAGGTAGCTCTGGAAACACCATATATTTT. Residues: CASQGSSGNTIYF. The rearrangement uses TRBV27 and TRBJ1-3; unclear D gene. V was shortened by 8 bases and J by 0 bases, with 8 bases between the two germline ends. CDR1 MNHEY and CDR2 SMNVEV come from the germline V gene (reference sequence). This CDR3 comprises 13 residues.